Shown below are 20 T cell receptor beta chains from a single sample sequenced in a study of immune evolution from preneoplasia to lung adenocarcinoma. Clones were read by immunoSEQ multiplex PCR, and TCRdb kept only the in-frame ones, dropping some. The sample has some 41,000 clones; approximately 80% are singletons. Material for sequencing was FFPE invasive lung adenocarcinoma tissue. These receptors all stem from a person between 55 and 70 years old with lung adenocarcinoma.

This chain joins TRBV11-1 and TRBJ1-1; D unresolved. Between the trimmed V and J ends, which lost 1 base and 1 base, there was a span of 7 bases. The CDR3 has 14 residues. Germline V lookup: CDR1 SGHAT, CDR2 FQDESV (reference sequence). CDR3 loop: CASSLVAWNTEAFF. The CDR3 DNA is TGTGCCAGCAGCTTAGTAGCTTGGAACACTGAAGCTTTCTTT. Full variable domain (missing parts from reference TRBV11-1 and TRBJ1-1): EAEVAQSPRYKITEKSQAVAFWCDPISGHATLYWYRQILGQGPELLVQFQDESVVDDSQLPKDRFSAERLKGVDSTLKIQPAELGDSAMYLCASSLVAWNTEAFFGQGTRLTVV.

The sample holds one count of this clone. This chain links TRBV19 with TRBJ2-7; 7 bases fit TRBD2. The germline V gene encodes CDR1 LNHDA and CDR2 SQIVND (reference sequence). The V segment lost 3 bases and the J segment 0 bases; nucleotides outside the gene matches: 5. The CDR3 length is 15 residues. The CDR3 region is CASSIGGGSSYEQYF. The CDR3 DNA reads TGTGCCAGTAGTATCGGCGGGGGAAGCTCCTACGAGCAGTACTTC.

A few counts support this clone. The V call is TRBV18, the J call TRBJ2-1; tentatively, D is TRBD1 (6 bases). The CDR3 is 13 residues long. Germline values: CDR1 KGHSH, CDR2 LQKENI. V lost 3 bases to trimming and J lost 9 bases, with 12 bases between them. CDR3 loop: CASSPGQTIEQFF. DNA for the CDR3: TGTGCCAGCTCACCCGGACAGACTATTGAGCAGTTCTTC.

The V call is TRBV5-1, the J call TRBJ2-1; D is perhaps TRBD1 (5 bases). V was trimmed by 4 bases and J by 4 bases, leaving 12 bases between them. CDR3 length: 14 amino acids. Germline V lookup: CDR1 SGHRS, CDR2 YFSETQ. The CDR3 DNA reads as TGCGCCAGCAGCGTAGGGGAACCGTACAATGAGCAGTTCTTC. Translating gives CASSVGEPYNEQFF.

This chain joins TRBV11-3 and TRBJ2-1; D is uncertain. Germline CDR1 is SGHNT and CDR2 is YENEEA. V lost 0 bases and J lost 9, with 9 bases in between. The CDR3 is made up of 13 amino acids. CDR3 sequence (DNA): TGTGCCAGCAGCTTAGATCTGGTAGCTGAGCAGTTCTTC. Translation gives CASSLDLVAEQFF.

This chain connects TRBV19 to TRBJ2-7; 10 bases align to TRBD1. The V gene's germline CDR1 is LNHDA and CDR2 SQIVND (reference sequence). Losses at the gene ends were 7 bases for V and 5 bases for J; bases not matched to a gene: 8. This CDR3 contains 14 residues. CDR3 amino acids: CASNTGGTGDEQYF. The CDR3 nucleotides are TGTGCCAGTAACACGGGGGGGACAGGGGACGAGCAGTACTTC.

This chain joins TRBV19 and TRBJ1-2; a possible D gene is TRBD1 (6 bases). Germline V gene data show CDR1 as LNHDA and CDR2 as SQIVND (reference sequence). Trimming removed 5 bases from V and 4 bases from J, with 17 bases in between. The CDR3 is 15 amino acids. The CDR3 coding sequence is TGTGCCAGTAGTGTCTCACAGGGATCCGGCTATGGCTACACCTTC. This codes for CASSVSQGSGYGYTF.

CDR3 amino acids: CASSLRFGTGGSYGADTQYF. The CDR3 DNA follows: TGCGCCAGCAGCTTACGGTTCGGGACAGGGGGTAGCTACGGCGCAGATACGCAGTATTTT. V is TRBV5-1 and J is TRBJ2-3; TRBD1 matches 11 bases. The junction had 18 bases not matched to a gene; V was cut back by 2 bases and J by 4 bases. The CDR3 has 20 amino acids. Germline CDR1 is SGHRS and CDR2 is YFSETQ.

The rearrangement joins TRBV10-3 to TRBJ2-4; no reliable D call. This CDR3 has 16 residues. V was cut by 0 bases and J by 0 bases, with 9 bases left in between. Germline V gives CDR1 ENHRY, CDR2 SYGVKD. In nucleotides, the CDR3 is TGTGCCATCAGTGAGTCGAGTCAAATAGCCAAAAACATTCAGTACTTC. The encoded protein is CAISESSQIAKNIQYF.

The sample holds a few counts of this clone. The chain combines TRBV14 with TRBJ2-3; possible D gene TRBD2, 6 bases. Germline V gene sequence: CDR1 SGHDN, CDR2 FVKESK. The germline V and J ends were trimmed by 1 base and 5 bases, with 10 bases remaining between them. This CDR3 spans 14 amino acids. The CDR3 nucleotides read TGTGCCAGCAGCCAAGGACGGCGGGGAGATACGCAGTATTTT. Its translation: CASSQGRRGDTQYF.

The V call is TRBV29-1, the J call TRBJ2-5, with 11 positions matching TRBD2. Germline assignment: CDR1 SQVTM and CDR2 ANQGSEA. The CDR3 has 14 residues. With 7 bases clipped from V and 3 bases from J, the junction kept 7 bases outside the gene matches. The chain's CDR3 is CSGKGLAVEETQYF. The CDR3 region has the DNA TGCAGCGGAAAGGGACTAGCGGTGGAAGAGACCCAGTACTTC.

This clone has only a few counts. The chain couples TRBV4-2 to TRBJ2-3; D is ambiguous. Trimming stripped 4 bases from V and 1 base from J, with 9 bases between. CDR3 length equals 14 residues. The germline V gene has CDR1 LGHNA and CDR2 YNFKEQ. The CDR3 DNA reads TGTGCCAGCAGCCGGGGAACTCGCACAGATACGCAGTATTTT. As protein: CASSRGTRTDTQYF.

V and J are TRBV9 and TRBJ2-1; 15 bases align to TRBD2. The V gene end was trimmed by 3 bases and the J gene end by 1 base; junction bases not matched to a gene: 8. Germline assignment: CDR1 SGDLS and CDR2 YYNGEE. The CDR3 is made up of 19 amino acids. This CDR3 reads CASSARTSGREASYNEQFF. DNA of the CDR3: TGTGCCAGCAGCGCTCGGACTAGCGGGAGGGAGGCGTCCTACAATGAGCAGTTCTTC.

The chain has TRBV6-6 and TRBJ2-3; 8 nucleotides match TRBD1. The ends lost 6 bases at V and 2 bases at J; junction bases unmatched: 10. Germline loops: CDR1 MNHNY, CDR2 SVGAGI (reference sequence). The CDR3 covers 16 residues. In DNA, the CDR3 is TGTGCCAGCAGCCCCCCACGGGACAGGACCACAGATACGCAGTATTTT. This sequence encodes CASSPPRDRTTDTQYF.

CDR3 DNA: TGTGCCAGCGGCGCCCTGGGCCACTTAGGAGAAAAACTGTTTTTT. Its translation is CASGALGHLGEKLFF. The chain employs TRBV18 and TRBJ1-4, with unresolved D. The length of the CDR3 is 15 residues. V lost 8 bases and J 8 bases, leaving 21 bases between the germline ends. Germline loops: CDR1 KGHSH, CDR2 LQKENI.

There are a few counts of this clone. This sequence joins TRBV11-2 and TRBJ2-2; D is unresolved. Germline lookup yields CDR1 SGHAT and CDR2 FQNNGV. The CDR3 extends over 11 amino acids. The ends were cut back, 5 bases at V and 11 bases at J, with 9 bases in the middle. The CDR3 is CASSTNSELFF. Written as DNA, the CDR3 is TGTGCCAGCAGCACGAACTCAGAGCTGTTTTTT.

The genes are TRBV10-3 and TRBJ2-7; D unresolved. Germline V gene sequence: CDR1 ENHRY, CDR2 SYGVKD. Deletions cut 4 bases from V and 2 bases from J, with 9 bases between. This CDR3 spans 13 amino acids. The CDR3 DNA sequence: TGTGCCATCAGTGGGACGGAGACCTACGAGCAGTACTTC. It codes for CAISGTETYEQYF.

This rearrangement joins TRBV27 to TRBJ2-2; 9 bases map to TRBD1. Germline V gene data show CDR1 as MNHEY and CDR2 as SMNVEV (reference sequence). The trim removed 10 bases at V and 1 base at J, leaving 4 bases unmatched. The CDR3 totals 14 residues. CDR3 residues: CATKGQGNTGELFF. The CDR3 DNA reads as TGTGCCACCAAGGGACAGGGGAACACCGGGGAGCTGTTTTTT.

A single count supports this clone. V and J are TRBV28 and TRBJ2-6; 8 bases line up with TRBD1. Unmatched junction bases numbered 5, after V lost 6 bases and J lost 4 bases. Germline CDR1 MDHEN, CDR2 SYDVKM. The CDR3 contains 15 residues. CDR3 in DNA: TGTGCCAGCAGCCCAGGGGGCGTAGGGGCCAACGTCCTGACTTTC. It yields the protein CASSPGGVGANVLTF.

The V and J genes are TRBV28 and TRBJ2-7; TRBD1 matches 10 bases. Germline values: CDR1 MDHEN, CDR2 SYDVKM. With V trimmed by 5 bases and J by 3 bases, 10 bases remained unmatched. The CDR3 sequence is 16 residues long. In nucleotides, the CDR3 is TGTGCCAGCAGTACAACGGGACAGGGGCAAGTCTACGAGCAGTACTTC. Protein: CASSTTGQGQVYEQYF.